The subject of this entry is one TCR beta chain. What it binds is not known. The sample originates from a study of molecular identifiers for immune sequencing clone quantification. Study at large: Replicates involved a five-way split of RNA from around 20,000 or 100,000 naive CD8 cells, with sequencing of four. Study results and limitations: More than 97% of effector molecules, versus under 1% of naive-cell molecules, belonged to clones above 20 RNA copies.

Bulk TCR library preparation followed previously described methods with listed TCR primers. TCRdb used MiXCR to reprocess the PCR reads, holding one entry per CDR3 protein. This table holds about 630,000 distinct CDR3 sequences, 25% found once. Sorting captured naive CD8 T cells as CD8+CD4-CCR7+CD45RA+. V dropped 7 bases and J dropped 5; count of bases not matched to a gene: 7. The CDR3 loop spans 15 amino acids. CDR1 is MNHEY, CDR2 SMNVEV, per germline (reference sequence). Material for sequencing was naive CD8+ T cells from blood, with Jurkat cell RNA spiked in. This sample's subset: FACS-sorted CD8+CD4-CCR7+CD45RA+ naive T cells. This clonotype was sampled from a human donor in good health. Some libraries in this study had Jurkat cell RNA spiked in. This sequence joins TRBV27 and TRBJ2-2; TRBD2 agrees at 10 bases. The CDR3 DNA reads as TGTGCCAGCATATCAGCGGGAGGGTATACCGGGGAGCTGTTTTTT. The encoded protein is CASISAGGYTGELFF.